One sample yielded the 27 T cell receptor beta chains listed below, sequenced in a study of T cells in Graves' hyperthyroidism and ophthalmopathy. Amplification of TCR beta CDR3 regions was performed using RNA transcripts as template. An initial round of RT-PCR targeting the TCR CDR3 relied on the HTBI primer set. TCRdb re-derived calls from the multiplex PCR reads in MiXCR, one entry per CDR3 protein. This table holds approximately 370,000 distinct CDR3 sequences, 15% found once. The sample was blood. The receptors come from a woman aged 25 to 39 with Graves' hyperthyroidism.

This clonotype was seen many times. CDR3 sequence: CASSRLAGGVETQYF. The CDR3 coding sequence is TGTGCCAGCAGCAGACTAGCGGGAGGGGTAGAGACCCAGTACTTC. This chain connects TRBV3-1 to TRBJ2-5; TRBD2 matches 14 bases. Germline loops: CDR1 LGHDT, CDR2 YNNKEL (reference sequence). V shed 5 bases and J 4 bases; nucleotides not matched to a gene: 3. The CDR3 consists of 15 residues.

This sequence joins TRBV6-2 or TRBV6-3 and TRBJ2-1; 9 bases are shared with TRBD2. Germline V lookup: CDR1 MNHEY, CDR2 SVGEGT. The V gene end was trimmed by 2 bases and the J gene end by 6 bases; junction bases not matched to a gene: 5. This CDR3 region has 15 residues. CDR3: CASSYVAGAVNEQFF. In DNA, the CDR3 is TGTGCCAGCAGTTACGTAGCGGGAGCGGTCAATGAGCAGTTCTTC.

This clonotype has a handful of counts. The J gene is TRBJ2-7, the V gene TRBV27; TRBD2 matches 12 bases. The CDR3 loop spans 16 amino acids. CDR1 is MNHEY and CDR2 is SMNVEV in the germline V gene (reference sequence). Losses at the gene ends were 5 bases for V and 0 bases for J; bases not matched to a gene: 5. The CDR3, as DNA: TGTGCCAGCAGTACCCGGACTAGCGGGATCTCCTACGAGCAGTACTTC. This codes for CASSTRTSGISYEQYF.

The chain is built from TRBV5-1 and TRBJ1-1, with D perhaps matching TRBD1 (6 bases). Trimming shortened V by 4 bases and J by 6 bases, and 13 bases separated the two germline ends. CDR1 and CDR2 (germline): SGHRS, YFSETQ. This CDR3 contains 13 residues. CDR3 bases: TGCGCCAGCAGCATAACAGGGTACGCTGAAGCTTTCTTT. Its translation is CASSITGYAEAFF.

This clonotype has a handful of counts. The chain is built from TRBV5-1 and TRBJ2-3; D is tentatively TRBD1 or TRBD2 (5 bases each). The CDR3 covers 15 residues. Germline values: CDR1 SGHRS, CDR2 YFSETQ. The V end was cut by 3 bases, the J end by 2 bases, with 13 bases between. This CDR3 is CASSSGTLHTDTQYF. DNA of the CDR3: TGCGCCAGCAGCTCCGGGACGCTCCACACAGATACGCAGTATTTT.

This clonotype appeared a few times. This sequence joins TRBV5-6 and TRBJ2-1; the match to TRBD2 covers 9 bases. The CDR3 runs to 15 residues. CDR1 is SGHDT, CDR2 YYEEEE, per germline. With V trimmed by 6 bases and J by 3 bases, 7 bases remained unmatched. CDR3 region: CASTIGGRGYNEQFF. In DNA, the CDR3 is TGTGCCAGCACCATCGGCGGGAGGGGCTACAATGAGCAGTTCTTC.

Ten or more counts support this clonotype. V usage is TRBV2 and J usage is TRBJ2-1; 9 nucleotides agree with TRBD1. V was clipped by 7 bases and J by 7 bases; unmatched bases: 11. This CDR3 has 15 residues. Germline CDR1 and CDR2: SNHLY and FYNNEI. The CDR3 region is CASTNRGLGTNEQFF. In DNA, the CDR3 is TGTGCCAGCACCAACAGGGGGCTTGGTACGAATGAGCAGTTCTTC.

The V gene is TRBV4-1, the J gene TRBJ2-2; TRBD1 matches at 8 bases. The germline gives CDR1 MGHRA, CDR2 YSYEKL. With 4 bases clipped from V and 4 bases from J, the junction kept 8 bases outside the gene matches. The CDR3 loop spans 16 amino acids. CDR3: CASSRRQGMSTGELFF. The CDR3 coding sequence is TGCGCCAGCAGCCGAAGACAGGGGATGAGCACCGGGGAGCTGTTTTTT.

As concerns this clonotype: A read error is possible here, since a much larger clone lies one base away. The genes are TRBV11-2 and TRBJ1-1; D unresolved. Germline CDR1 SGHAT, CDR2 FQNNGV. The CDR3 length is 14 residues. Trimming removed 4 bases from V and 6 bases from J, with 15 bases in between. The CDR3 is CASSSRGKDAEAFF. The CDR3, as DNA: TGTGCCAGCAGCTCTCGCGGCAAAGACGCTGAAGCTTTCTTT.

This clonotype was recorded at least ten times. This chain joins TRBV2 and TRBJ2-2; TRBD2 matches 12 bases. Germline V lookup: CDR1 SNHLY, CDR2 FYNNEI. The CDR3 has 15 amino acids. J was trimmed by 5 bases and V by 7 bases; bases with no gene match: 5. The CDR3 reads CASKLAGGQTGELFF. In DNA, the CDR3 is TGTGCCAGCAAACTAGCGGGAGGCCAGACCGGGGAGCTGTTTTTT.

CDR3 in DNA: TGTGCCAGCAGTTTAGCGGGACGAGAAGCTTTCTTT. Protein sequence: CASSLAGREAFF. The chain is built from TRBV28 and TRBJ1-1; a possible D gene is TRBD1 (5 bases). Germline V gives CDR1 MDHEN, CDR2 SYDVKM. The CDR3 is made up of 12 amino acids. V shed 2 bases and J shed 8 bases, with 9 bases lying between them.

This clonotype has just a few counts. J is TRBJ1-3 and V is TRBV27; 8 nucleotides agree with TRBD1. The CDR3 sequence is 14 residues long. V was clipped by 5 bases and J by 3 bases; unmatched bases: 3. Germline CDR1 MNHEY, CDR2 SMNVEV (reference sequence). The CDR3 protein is CASSQGASGNTIYF. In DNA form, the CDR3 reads TGTGCCAGCAGTCAGGGGGCAAGTGGAAACACCATATATTTT.

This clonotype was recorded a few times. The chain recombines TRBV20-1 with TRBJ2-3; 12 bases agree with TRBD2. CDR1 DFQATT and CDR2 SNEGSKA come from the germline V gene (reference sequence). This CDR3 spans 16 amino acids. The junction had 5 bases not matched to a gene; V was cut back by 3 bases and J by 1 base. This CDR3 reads CSASRTSGIRTDTQYF. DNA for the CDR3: TGCAGTGCTAGCCGGACTAGCGGGATCCGCACAGATACGCAGTATTTT.

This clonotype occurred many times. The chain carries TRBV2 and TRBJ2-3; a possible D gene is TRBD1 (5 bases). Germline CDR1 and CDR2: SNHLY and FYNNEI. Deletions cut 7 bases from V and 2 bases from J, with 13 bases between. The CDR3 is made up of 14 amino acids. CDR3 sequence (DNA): TGTGCCAGCATTCGTGACAGCAACACAGATACGCAGTATTTT. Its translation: CASIRDSNTDTQYF.

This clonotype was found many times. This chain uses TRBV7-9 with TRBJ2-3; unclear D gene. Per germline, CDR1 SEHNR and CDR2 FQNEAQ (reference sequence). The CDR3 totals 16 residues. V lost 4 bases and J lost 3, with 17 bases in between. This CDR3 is CASSSKGGVETDTQYF. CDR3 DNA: TGTGCCAGCAGCTCCAAAGGTGGGGTCGAAACAGATACGCAGTATTTT.

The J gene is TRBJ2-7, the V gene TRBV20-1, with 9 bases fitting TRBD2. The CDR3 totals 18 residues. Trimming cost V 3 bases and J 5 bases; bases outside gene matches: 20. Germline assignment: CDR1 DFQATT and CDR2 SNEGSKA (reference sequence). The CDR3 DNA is TGCAGTGCTAGGACCAGGAGGGCGGGAGGGCCTTTGGGGCACGAGCAGTACTTC. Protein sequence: CSARTRRAGGPLGHEQYF.

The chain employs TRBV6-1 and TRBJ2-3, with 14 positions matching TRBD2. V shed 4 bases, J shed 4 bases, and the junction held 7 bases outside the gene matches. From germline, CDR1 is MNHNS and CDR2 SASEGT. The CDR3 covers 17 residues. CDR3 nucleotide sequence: TGTGCCAGCAGTGGGGGACTAGCGGGAGTATCATCAGATACGCAGTATTTT. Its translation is CASSGGLAGVSSDTQYF.

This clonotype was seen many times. For the CDR3, the DNA is TGTGCCAGCTCACCAGGGTACCGGGACCCTGGCGTTTGGGAGCAGTTCTTC. Encoded protein: CASSPGYRDPGVWEQFF. This chain connects TRBV18 to TRBJ2-1; D possibly uses TRBD1 or TRBD2 (5 bases each). The CDR3 totals 17 residues. Germline V lookup: CDR1 KGHSH, CDR2 LQKENI. Trimming stripped 2 bases from V and 10 bases from J, with 24 bases between.

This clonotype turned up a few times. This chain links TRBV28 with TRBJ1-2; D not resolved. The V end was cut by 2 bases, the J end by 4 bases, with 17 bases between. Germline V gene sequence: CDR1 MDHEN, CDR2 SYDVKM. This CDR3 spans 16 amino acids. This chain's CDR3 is CASSLAAATKGYGYTF. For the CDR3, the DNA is TGTGCCAGCAGTTTAGCGGCGGCCACTAAGGGCTATGGCTACACCTTC.

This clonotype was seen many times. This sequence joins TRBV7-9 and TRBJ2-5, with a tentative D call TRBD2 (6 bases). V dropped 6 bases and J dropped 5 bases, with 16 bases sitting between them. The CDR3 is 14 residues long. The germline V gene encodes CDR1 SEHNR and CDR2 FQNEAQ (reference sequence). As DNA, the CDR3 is TGTGCCAGCAGTTTGGCCGGGAGTAGGGAGACCCAGTACTTC. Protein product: CASSLAGSRETQYF. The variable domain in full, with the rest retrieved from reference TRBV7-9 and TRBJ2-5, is DTGVSQNPRHKITKRGQNVTFRCDPISEHNRLYWYRQTLGQGPEFLTYFQNEAQLEKSRLLSDRFSAERPKGSFSTLEIQRTEQGDSAMYLCASSLAGSRETQYFGPGTRLLVL.

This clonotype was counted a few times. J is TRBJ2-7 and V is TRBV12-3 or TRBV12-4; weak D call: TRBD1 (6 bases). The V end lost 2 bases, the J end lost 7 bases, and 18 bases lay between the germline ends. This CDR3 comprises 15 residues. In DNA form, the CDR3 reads TGTGCCAGCAGTTTATCTGTGGCAGGGGACCTTGAGCAGTACTTC. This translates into CASSLSVAGDLEQYF.

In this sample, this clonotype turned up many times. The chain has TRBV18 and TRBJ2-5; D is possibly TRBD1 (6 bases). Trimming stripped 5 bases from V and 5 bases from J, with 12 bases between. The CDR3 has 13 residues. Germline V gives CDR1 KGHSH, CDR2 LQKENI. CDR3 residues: CASSRDTPETQYF. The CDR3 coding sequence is TGTGCCAGCTCAAGGGACACCCCCGAGACCCAGTACTTC.

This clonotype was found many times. CDR3 amino acids: CASSPRFGYERNEQFF. The CDR3 DNA sequence: TGTGCCAGCTCACCACGGTTTGGGTATGAGAGGAATGAGCAGTTCTTC. This chain uses TRBV18 with TRBJ2-1; D remains unclear. Between the trimmed V and J ends, which lost 1 base and 7 bases, there was a span of 17 bases. CDR1 is KGHSH and CDR2 is LQKENI in the germline V gene. CDR3 size: 16 residues. The full variable domain, with the rest looked up from reference TRBV18 and TRBJ2-1, is NAGVMQNPRHLVRRRGQEARLRCSPMKGHSHVYWYRQLPEEGLKFMVYLQKENIIDESGMPKERFSAEFPKEGPSILRIQQVVRGDSAAYFCASSPRFGYERNEQFFGPGTRLTVL.

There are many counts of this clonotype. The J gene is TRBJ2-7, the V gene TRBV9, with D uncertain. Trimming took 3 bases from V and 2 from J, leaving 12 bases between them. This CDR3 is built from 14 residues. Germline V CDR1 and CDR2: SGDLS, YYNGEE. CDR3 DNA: TGTGCCAGCAGCGCCCAAGCGTCCCCCTACGAGCAGTACTTC. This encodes CASSAQASPYEQYF.

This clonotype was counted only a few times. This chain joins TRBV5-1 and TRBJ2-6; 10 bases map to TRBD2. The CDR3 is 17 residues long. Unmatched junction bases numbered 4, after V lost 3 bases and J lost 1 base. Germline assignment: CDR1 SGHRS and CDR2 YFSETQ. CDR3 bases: TGCGCCAGCAGCTCCGGGACTAGCGTTTCTGGGGCCAACGTCCTGACTTTC. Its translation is CASSSGTSVSGANVLTF. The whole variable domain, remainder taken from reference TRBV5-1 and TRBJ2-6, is KAGVTQTPRYLIKTRGQQVTLSCSPISGHRSVSWYQQTPGQGLQFLFEYFSETQRNKGNFPGRFSGRQFSNSRSEMNVSTLELGDSALYLCASSSGTSVSGANVLTFGAGSRLTVL.

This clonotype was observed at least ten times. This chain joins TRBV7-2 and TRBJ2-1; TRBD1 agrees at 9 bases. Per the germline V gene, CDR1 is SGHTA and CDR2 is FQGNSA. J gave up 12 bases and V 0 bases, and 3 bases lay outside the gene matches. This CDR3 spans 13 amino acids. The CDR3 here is CASSLAGTGWQFF. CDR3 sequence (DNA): TGTGCCAGCAGCTTAGCCGGGACAGGGTGGCAGTTCTTC.

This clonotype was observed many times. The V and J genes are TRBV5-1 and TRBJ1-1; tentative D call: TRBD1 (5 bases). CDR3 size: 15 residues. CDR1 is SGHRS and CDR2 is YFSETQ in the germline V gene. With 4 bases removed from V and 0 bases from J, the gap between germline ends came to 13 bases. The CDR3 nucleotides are TGCGCCAGCAGCAGGCAGGGAGACATGAACACTGAAGCTTTCTTT. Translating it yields CASSRQGDMNTEAFF.